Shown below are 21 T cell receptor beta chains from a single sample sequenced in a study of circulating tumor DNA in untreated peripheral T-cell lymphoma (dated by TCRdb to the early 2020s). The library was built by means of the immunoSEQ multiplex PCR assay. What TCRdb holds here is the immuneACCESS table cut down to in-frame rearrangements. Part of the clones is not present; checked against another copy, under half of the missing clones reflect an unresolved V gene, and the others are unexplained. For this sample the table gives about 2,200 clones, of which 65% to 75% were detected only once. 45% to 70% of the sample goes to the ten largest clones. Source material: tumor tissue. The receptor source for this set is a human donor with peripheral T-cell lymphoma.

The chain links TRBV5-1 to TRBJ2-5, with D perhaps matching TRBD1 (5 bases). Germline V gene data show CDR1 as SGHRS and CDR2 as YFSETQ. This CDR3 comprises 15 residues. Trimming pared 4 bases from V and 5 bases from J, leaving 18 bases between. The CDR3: CASSQSKGRWETQYF. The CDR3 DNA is TGCGCCAGCAGCCAGTCAAAGGGGCGATGGGAGACCCAGTACTTC.

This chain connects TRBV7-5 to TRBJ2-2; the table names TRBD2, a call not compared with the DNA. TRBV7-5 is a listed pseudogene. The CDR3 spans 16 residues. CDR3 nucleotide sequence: TGTGCCAGCAGCTTAGGAAGCGTCCCGAACACCGGGGAGCTGTTTTTT. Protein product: CASSLGSVPNTGELFF.

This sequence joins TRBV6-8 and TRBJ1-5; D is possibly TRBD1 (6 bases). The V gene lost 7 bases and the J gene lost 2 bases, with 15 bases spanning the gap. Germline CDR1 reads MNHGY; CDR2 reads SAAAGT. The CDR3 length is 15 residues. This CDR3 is CASTRAGEGNQPQHF. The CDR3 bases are TGTGCCAGCACCAGAGCAGGGGAGGGCAATCAGCCCCAGCATTTT.

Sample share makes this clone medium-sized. The CDR3 loop reads CASSPAGDTDTQYF. DNA of the CDR3: TGTGCCAGCTCACCCGCCGGGGACACAGATACGCAGTATTTT. J is TRBJ2-3 and V is TRBV18; D may be TRBD2 (5 bases). Looked up from germline, CDR1 is KGHSH and CDR2 is LQKENI. V shed 3 bases and J shed 2 bases, with 9 bases lying between them. The CDR3 has 14 residues. The whole variable domain, filled in from reference TRBV18 and TRBJ2-3, reads NAGVMQNPRHLVRRRGQEARLRCSPMKGHSHVYWYRQLPEEGLKFMVYLQKENIIDESGMPKERFSAEFPKEGPSILRIQQVVRGDSAAYFCASSPAGDTDTQYFGPGTRLTVL.

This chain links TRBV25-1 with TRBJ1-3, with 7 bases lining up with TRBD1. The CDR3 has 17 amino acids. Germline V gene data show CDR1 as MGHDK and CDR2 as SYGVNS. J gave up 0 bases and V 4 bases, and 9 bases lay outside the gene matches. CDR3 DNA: TGTGCCAGCAGTGGTATTACCGGGACAGCCTCTGGAAACACCATATATTTT. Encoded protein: CASSGITGTASGNTIYF.

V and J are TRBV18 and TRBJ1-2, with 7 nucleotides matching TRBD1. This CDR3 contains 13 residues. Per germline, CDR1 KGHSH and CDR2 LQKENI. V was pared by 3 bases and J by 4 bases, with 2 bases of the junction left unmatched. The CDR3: CASSPDRSYGYTF. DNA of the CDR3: TGTGCCAGCTCACCGGACAGGAGCTATGGCTACACCTTC.

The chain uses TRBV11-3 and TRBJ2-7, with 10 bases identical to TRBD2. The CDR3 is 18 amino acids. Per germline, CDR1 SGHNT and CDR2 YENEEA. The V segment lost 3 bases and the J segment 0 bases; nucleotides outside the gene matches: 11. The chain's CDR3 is CASSLVPSGRLSSYEQYF. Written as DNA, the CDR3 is TGTGCCAGCAGCTTGGTGCCTAGCGGGAGACTTAGCTCCTACGAGCAGTACTTC.

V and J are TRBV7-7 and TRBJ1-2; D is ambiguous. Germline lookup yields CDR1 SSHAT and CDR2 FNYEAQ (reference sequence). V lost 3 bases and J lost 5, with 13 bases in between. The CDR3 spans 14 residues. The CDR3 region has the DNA TGTGCCAGCAGCTTGTTGCTCACTAGGTATGGCTACACCTTC. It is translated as CASSLLLTRYGYTF.

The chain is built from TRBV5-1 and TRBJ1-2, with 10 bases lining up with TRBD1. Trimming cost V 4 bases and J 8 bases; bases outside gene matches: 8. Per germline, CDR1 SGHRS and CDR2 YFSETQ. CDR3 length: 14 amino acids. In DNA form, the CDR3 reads TGCGCCAGCAGCCCCCAGGGACAGGGGAACGGCTACACCTTC. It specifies CASSPQGQGNGYTF.

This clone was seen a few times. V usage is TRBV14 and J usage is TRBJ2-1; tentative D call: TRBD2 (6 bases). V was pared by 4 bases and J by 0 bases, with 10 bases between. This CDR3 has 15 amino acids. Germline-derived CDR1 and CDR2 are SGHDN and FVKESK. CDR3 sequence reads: CASSLGGSSYNEQFF. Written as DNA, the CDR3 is TGTGCCAGCAGCCTCGGGGGTAGCTCCTACAATGAGCAGTTCTTC. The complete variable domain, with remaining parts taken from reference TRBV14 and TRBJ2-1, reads EAGVTQFPSHSVIEKGQTVTLRCDPISGHDNLYWYRRVMGKEIKFLLHFVKESKQDESGMPNNRFLAERTGGTYSTLKVQPAELEDSGVYFCASSLGGSSYNEQFFGPGTRLTVL.

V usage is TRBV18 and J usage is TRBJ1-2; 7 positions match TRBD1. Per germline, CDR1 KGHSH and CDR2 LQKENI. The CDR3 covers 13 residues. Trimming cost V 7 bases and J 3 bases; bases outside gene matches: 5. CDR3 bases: TGTGCCAGCTTTGGGACAGACGACTATGGCTACACCTTC. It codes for CASFGTDDYGYTF.

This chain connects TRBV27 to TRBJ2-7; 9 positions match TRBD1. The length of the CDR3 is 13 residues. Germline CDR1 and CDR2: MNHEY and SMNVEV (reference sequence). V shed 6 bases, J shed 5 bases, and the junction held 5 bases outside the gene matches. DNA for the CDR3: TGTGCCAGCAGGGTACAGGGGGCCGACGAGCAGTACTTC. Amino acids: CASRVQGADEQYF.

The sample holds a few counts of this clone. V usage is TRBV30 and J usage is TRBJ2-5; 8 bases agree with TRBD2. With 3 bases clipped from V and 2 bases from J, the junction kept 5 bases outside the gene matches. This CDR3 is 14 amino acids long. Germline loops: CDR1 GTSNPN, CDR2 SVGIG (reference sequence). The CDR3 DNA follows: TGTGCCTGGAGCAAGGGACTAGAGCAAGAGACCCAGTACTTC. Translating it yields CAWSKGLEQETQYF.

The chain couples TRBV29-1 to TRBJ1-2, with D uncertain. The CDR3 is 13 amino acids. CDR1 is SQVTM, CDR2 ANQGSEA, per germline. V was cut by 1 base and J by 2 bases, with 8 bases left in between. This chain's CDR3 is CSVEGASNYGYTF. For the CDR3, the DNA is TGCAGCGTTGAAGGTGCCAGCAACTATGGCTACACCTTC.

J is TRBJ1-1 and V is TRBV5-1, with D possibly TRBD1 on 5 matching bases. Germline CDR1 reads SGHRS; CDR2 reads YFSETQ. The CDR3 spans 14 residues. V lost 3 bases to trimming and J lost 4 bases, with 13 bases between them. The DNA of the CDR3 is TGCGCCAGCAGCTCAGGGATCGGGAGCACTGAAGCTTTCTTT. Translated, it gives CASSSGIGSTEAFF.

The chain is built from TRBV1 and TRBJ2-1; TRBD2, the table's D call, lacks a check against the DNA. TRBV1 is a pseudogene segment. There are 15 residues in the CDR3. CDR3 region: CASSQTTSGSNEQFF. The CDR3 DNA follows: TGCGCCAGCAGCCAAACCACTAGCGGGAGTAATGAGCAGTTCTTC.

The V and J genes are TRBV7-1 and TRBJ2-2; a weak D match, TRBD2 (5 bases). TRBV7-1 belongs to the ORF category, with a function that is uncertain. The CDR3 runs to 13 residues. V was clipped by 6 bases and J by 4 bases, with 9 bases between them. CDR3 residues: CASRGLITGELFF. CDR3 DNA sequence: TGTGCCAGCAGAGGACTCATCACCGGGGAGCTGTTTTTT.

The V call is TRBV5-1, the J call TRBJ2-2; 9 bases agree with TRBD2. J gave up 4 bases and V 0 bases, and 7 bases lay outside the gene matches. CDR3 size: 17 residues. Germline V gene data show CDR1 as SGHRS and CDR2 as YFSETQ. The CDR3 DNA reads TGCGCCAGCAGCTTGGCCCGAGTTAGCGGGAGCACCGGGGAGCTGTTTTTT. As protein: CASSLARVSGSTGELFF.

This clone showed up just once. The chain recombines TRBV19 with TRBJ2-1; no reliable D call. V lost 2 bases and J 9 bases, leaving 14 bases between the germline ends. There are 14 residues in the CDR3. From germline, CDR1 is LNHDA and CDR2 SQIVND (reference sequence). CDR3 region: CASSIKALGSEQFF. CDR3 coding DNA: TGTGCCAGTAGTATAAAGGCCCTGGGTTCTGAGCAGTTCTTC.

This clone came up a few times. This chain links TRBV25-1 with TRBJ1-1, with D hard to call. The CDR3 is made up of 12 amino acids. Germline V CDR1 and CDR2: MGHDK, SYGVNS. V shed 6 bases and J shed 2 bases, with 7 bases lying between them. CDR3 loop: CASRTRNTEAFF. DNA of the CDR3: TGTGCCAGCAGAACACGAAACACTGAAGCTTTCTTT. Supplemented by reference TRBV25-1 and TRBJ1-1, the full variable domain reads EADIYQTPRYLVIGTGKKITLECSQTMGHDKMYWYQQDPGMELHLIHYSYGVNSTEKGDLSSESTVSRIRTEHFPLTLESARPSHTSQYLCASRTRNTEAFFGQGTRLTVV.

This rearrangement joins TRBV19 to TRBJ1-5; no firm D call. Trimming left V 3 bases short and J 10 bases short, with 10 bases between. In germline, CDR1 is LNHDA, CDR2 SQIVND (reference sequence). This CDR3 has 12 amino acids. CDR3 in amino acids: CASSIGGRPQHF. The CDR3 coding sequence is TGTGCCAGTAGTATCGGAGGCCGTCCCCAGCATTTT.